The entry below describes one T cell receptor (beta chain). Its antigen is unidentified. Per germline, CDR1 SGHTA and CDR2 FQGTGA. The trim removed 8 bases at V and 9 bases at J, leaving 10 bases unmatched. The CDR3 totals 15 residues. This sample was taken from a study of cytomegalovirus exposure and HLA in healthy donors. Overall study results and limits: For most TCR sequences rarity was the rule, although some public TCRs occurred in many donors.

The PCR had 60 Vbeta and 13 Jbeta primers. Sequenced by immunoSEQ multiplex PCR; TCRdb stores in-frame clones only, minus some. The sample records about 200,000 clones, 75% to 80% being singletons. The clonotype was recovered from a male donor in good health and CMV-seronegative. This chain connects TRBV7-3 to TRBJ2-1; 13 bases fit TRBD2. Sample: PBMCs. This CDR3 reads CASASPGLAGSEQFF. As DNA, the CDR3 is TGTGCCAGCGCCTCCCCGGGACTAGCGGGGAGTGAGCAGTTCTTC.